Listed below are T cell receptor beta chains from one sample, sequenced in a study of T-cell reconstitution after alpha-beta-depleted transplantation in children. One entry per CDR3 protein results from TCRdb running MiXCR on the PCR reads. There are around 800,000 distinct CDR3 sequences in the sample; roughly 15% occur only once, and under 6% lies in the top ten. This sample comprised PBMCs, mostly from graft donor cells, obtained 360 days after TCRalphabeta/CD19-depleted stem cell transplant. These receptors were collected from a male patient younger than 18 who had a stem cell transplant for acute lymphoblastic leukemia, so the T cells may come from the graft donor. The CDR3 runs from the conserved cysteine through the conserved F or W. Each record gives: J gene, D gene, V gene, clone size, CDR3 protein, CDR3 DNA. A D gene is named only where the DNA matches it firmly. Not every row has a clone size; where given, it reads once, few, many or a size class.

J: TRBJ2-3
D: TRBD2
V: TRBV24-1
size: .
CDR3: CATSGGLAGIGDTQYF
DNA: TGTGCCACCAGTGGGGGACTAGCGGGAATAGGAGATACGCAGTATTTT

J: TRBJ2-1
D: TRBD2
V: TRBV7-8
size: many
CDR3: CASSSWTSGYNEQFF
DNA: TGTGCCAGCAGCTCCTGGACTAGCGGCTACAATGAGCAGTTCTTC

J: TRBJ1-5
D: .
V: TRBV3-1
size: .
CDR3: CASSQGLQPQHF
DNA: TGTGCCAGCAGCCAAGGGTTACAGCCCCAGCATTTT

J: TRBJ2-4
D: .
V: TRBV11-2
size: few
CDR3: CASSSLAMFDIQYF
DNA: TGTGCCAGCAGCTCGCTAGCTATGTTCGACATTCAGTACTTC

J: TRBJ2-4
D: .
V: TRBV5-1
size: few
CDR3: CASSLEGGLNIQYF
DNA: TGCGCCAGCAGCTTGGAGGGGGGGCTAAACATTCAGTACTTC

J: TRBJ2-1
D: .
V: TRBV21-1
size: few
CDR3: CASSKEGQEGMGSYNEQFF
DNA: TGTGCCAGCAGCAAAGAAGGACAGGAGGGGATGGGCTCCTACAATGAGCAGTTCTTC

J: TRBJ2-7
D: .
V: TRBV6-2/TRBV6-3
size: few
CDR3: CATRDSPLNEQYF
DNA: TGTGCCACCCGAGACTCTCCCTTGAACGAGCAGTACTTC

J: TRBJ2-7
D: TRBD2
V: TRBV5-1
size: many
CDR3: CASSFTSGSYEQYF
DNA: TGCGCCAGCAGCTTCACTAGCGGGAGTTACGAGCAGTACTTC

J: TRBJ2-7
D: TRBD1
V: TRBV5-1
size: .
CDR3: CASSPSGTGISYEQYF
DNA: TGCGCCAGCAGCCCTTCCGGGACAGGGATCTCCTACGAGCAGTACTTC

J: TRBJ2-3
D: .
V: TRBV27
size: few
CDR3: CASSSQGGGLTDTPLF
DNA: TGTGCCAGCAGCTCACAGGGTGGGGGTCTCACAGATACACCCTTATTT

J: TRBJ2-3
D: .
V: TRBV12-3/TRBV12-4
size: .
CDR3: CASSLSRTQYF
DNA: TGTGCCAGCAGTTTATCGCGTACGCAGTATTTT

J: TRBJ2-7
D: TRBD1
V: TRBV7-9
size: few
CDR3: CASSAMGTGGYHEQYF
DNA: TGTGCCAGCAGCGCCATGGGGACAGGGGGTTACCACGAGCAGTACTTC

J: TRBJ2-1
D: .
V: TRBV5-1
size: few
CDR3: CASSLTPINEQFF
DNA: TGCGCCAGCAGCTTGACTCCGATCAATGAGCAGTTCTTC

J: TRBJ2-1
D: TRBD2
V: TRBV12-5
size: .
CDR3: CASGLSRGLAGEEQFF
DNA: TGTGCTAGTGGTTTGAGTAGAGGGCTAGCGGGAGAGGAGCAGTTCTTC

J: TRBJ2-3
D: .
V: TRBV5-1
size: many
CDR3: CASSQTDTQYF
DNA: TGTGCCAGCAGCCAAACAGATACGCAGTATTTT

J: TRBJ1-1
D: .
V: TRBV5-1
size: few
CDR3: CASSLDSWANVGFF
DNA: TGCGCCAGCAGCTTGGATTCTTGGGCCAACGTAGGTTTCTTT

J: TRBJ2-2
D: .
V: TRBV29-1
size: .
CDR3: CSVCGPDTGEGNTGELFF
DNA: TGCAGCGTGTGTGGACCGGACACAGGGGAGGGGAACACCGGGGAGCTGTTTTTT

J: TRBJ1-5
D: .
V: TRBV12-3/TRBV12-4
size: many
CDR3: CASSPFTGASNQPQHF
DNA: TGTGCCAGCAGTCCCTTCACAGGTGCTAGCAATCAGCCCCAGCATTTT

J: TRBJ2-6
D: TRBD2
V: TRBV2
size: few
CDR3: CASSASGSSGANVLTF
DNA: TGTGCCAGCAGTGCGAGCGGGAGCTCTGGGGCCAACGTCCTGACTTTC

J: TRBJ2-4
D: TRBD1
V: TRBV27
size: many
CDR3: CASSPTFWQGVNIQYF
DNA: TGTGCCAGCAGTCCCACCTTTTGGCAGGGGGTTAACATTCAGTACTTC

J: TRBJ2-3
D: .
V: TRBV5-1
size: few
CDR3: CASRTPPASDVHF
DNA: TGCGCCAGCAGAACTCCCCCGGCTAGCGACGTGCATTTT

J: TRBJ1-5
D: TRBD1
V: TRBV27
size: .
CDR3: CASNPRGAQPQHF
DNA: TGTGCCAGCAACCCCAGGGGGGCTCAGCCCCAGCATTTT

J: TRBJ2-5
D: .
V: TRBV28
size: .
CDR3: CASSSPGLREETQYF
DNA: TGTGCCAGCAGTTCCCCGGGACTCAGAGAAGAGACCCAGTACTTC